Below, 10 T cell receptor beta chains from the same sample are listed, as sequenced in a study of T-cell memory formation after mild COVID-19. MiXCR, applied by TCRdb to the 5' RACE reads, yields one record per CDR3 protein. Among about 350,000 distinct CDR3 sequences, roughly 15% were seen once, and the ten largest hold around a fifth. The sample comprised PBMCs or a T cell subset sorted from them (not recorded which). These receptors all come from a man in his late teens or twenties who had mild COVID-19 (a few samples of this study predate the infection). Cell type and time point are not known.

This clonotype was picked up a small number of times. The chain joins TRBV4-3 to TRBJ2-1, with 9 bases fitting TRBD2. Germline CDR1 reads LGHNA; CDR2 reads YSLEER. V lost 1 base to trimming and J lost 9 bases; unmatched junction nucleotides: 7. CDR3 length: 15 amino acids. CDR3: CASSQVVSGGAEQFF. In DNA form, the CDR3 reads TGCGCCAGCAGCCAAGTAGTTAGCGGGGGCGCTGAGCAGTTCTTC.

This clonotype turned up a few times. The chain joins TRBV29-1 to TRBJ2-2; 9 nucleotides line up with TRBD2. Germline loops: CDR1 SQVTM, CDR2 ANQGSEA. The V and J ends lost 6 bases and 4 bases, in that order; junction bases with no gene match: 6. The CDR3 is 14 residues long. The CDR3 DNA sequence: TGCAGCGTAGCCAGCGGGGGGAGCACCGGGGAGCTGTTTTTT. Translated: CSVASGGSTGELFF.

There are a few counts of this clonotype. The V call is TRBV5-1, the J call TRBJ2-3; 12 bases are shared with TRBD1. CDR1 is SGHRS and CDR2 is YFSETQ in the germline V gene. J was trimmed by 5 bases and V by 0 bases; bases with no gene match: 13. This CDR3 contains 19 residues. Here the CDR3 DNA reads TGCGCCAGCAGCTTGGCCTCTGGGACAGGGGGCCGTCGGGTAGATACGCAGTATTTT. This sequence encodes CASSLASGTGGRRVDTQYF. The full variable domain, rest sourced from reference TRBV5-1 and TRBJ2-3, is KAGVTQTPRYLIKTRGQQVTLSCSPISGHRSVSWYQQTPGQGLQFLFEYFSETQRNKGNFPGRFSGRQFSNSRSEMNVSTLELGDSALYLCASSLASGTGGRRVDTQYFGPGTRLTVL.

This clonotype turned up a few times. One end of the junction fails to match germline, which may point to a read error. The CDR3 DNA sequence: TGCGCCAGCAGACAAGATCTGGCTAGCGGAGCCTACGAGCAGTACTTC. It specifies CASRQDLASGAYEQYF. The chain has TRBV4-3 and TRBJ2-7; 7 positions agree with TRBD2. Looked up from germline, CDR1 is LGHNA and CDR2 is YSLEER. The CDR3 is made up of 16 amino acids.

The V gene is TRBV6-6, the J gene TRBJ2-7; D remains ambiguous. Germline lookup yields CDR1 MNHNY and CDR2 SVGAGI (reference sequence). Trimming took off 5 bases at V and 2 bases at J, with 16 bases between the two ends. CDR3 length equals 15 residues. The CDR3 loop reads CASSTRGISPYEQYF. The CDR3 DNA is TGTGCCAGCAGTACCCGAGGTATATCGCCCTACGAGCAGTACTTC.

This clonotype has more than one count but fewer than ten. CDR3 in amino acids: CASSSGTGSIQYF. In DNA form, the CDR3 reads TGTGCCAGCAGTTCCGGGACAGGGAGCATTCAGTACTTC. V and J are TRBV6-2 or TRBV6-3 and TRBJ2-4, with 9 bases lining up with TRBD1. Losses at the gene ends were 4 bases for V and 9 bases for J; bases not matched to a gene: 4. Germline V lookup: CDR1 MNHEY, CDR2 SVGEGT. This CDR3 has 13 amino acids.

The chain combines TRBV7-8 with TRBJ1-2, with D possibly matching TRBD1 (5 bases). CDR1 is SGHVS, CDR2 FQNEAQ, per germline. Trimming removed 6 bases at V and 7 bases at J, with 24 bases between. The CDR3 spans 16 residues. The CDR3 DNA is TGTGCCAGCAGGCATCTCCGGGACCCGTCCCGGGGTGGCTACACCTTC. It specifies CASRHLRDPSRGGYTF.

There are a few counts of this clonotype. The chain carries TRBV27 and TRBJ2-1, with TRBD2 identical over 8 bases. Germline trimming cut 7 bases from V and 9 bases from J; bases unmatched to any gene: 5. The germline gives CDR1 MNHEY, CDR2 SMNVEV (reference sequence). This CDR3 region has 12 residues. The CDR3 is CASTREGGEQFF. CDR3 DNA sequence: TGTGCCAGCACCCGGGAGGGCGGTGAGCAGTTCTTC.

The CDR3 DNA reads TGTGCCAGCAGTGGACAGGAAGGGTCTCGATCTGGAAACACCATATATTTT. Its translation: CASSGQEGSRSGNTIYF. The chain joins TRBV6-6 to TRBJ1-3; 7 positions agree with TRBD1. This CDR3 is 17 amino acids long. With V trimmed by 5 bases and J by 1 base, 11 bases remained unmatched. The germline V gene has CDR1 MNHNY and CDR2 SVGAGI (reference sequence).

This clonotype was seen a handful of times. J is TRBJ2-7 and V is TRBV4-3, with D unresolved. Looked up from germline, CDR1 is LGHNA and CDR2 is YSLEER. This CDR3 has 14 amino acids. Deletions cut 0 bases from V and 1 base from J, with 7 bases between. The CDR3 DNA reads as TGCGCCAGCAGCCAAGAGGGCGATTCCTACGAGCAGTACTTC. Amino acid sequence: CASSQEGDSYEQYF.